This T cell receptor (beta chain) came from a study of cytomegalovirus exposure and HLA in healthy donors (dated 2017 in TCRdb). Broadly, across the study: In an earlier analysis of 550 to 750 of the donors, 276 Gb of sequence data and 90 million to 120 million unique TCR beta sequences from about 180 million T cells were reported. HLA typing covered class I and class II loci at four-digit resolution. To predict cytomegalovirus infection status, the study brought together high-throughput TCR immunosequencing, statistical association of individual TCRs with disease status, and machine learning. Of the 300 to 400 genotyped donors, about 80% fell in the genetic ancestry cluster associated with self-reported Caucasian donors. Across 300 to 500 genotyped donors of the cohort, an average of about 200,000 unique TCR beta nucleotide sequences per donor were sequenced, and roughly a sixth of those sequences were non-productive. The study profiled the T cell repertoires of 500 to 800 subjects by immunosequencing and related them to cytomegalovirus serostatus. A later genetic analysis took genome-wide SNP genotypes for 398 of the 666 donors and used that subset as a discovery cohort. An earlier analysis of 587 of the donors used high-throughput TCR beta sequencing to judge whether each TCR beta V gene segment behaved as functional or pseudogenic. Rather than drawing on any new phenotypic data, the later analysis identified candidate immune exposures from TCR beta sequences and the way those sequences occurred across donors. A later analysis re-analyzed previously published TCR beta repertoires from 650 to 800 donors and added high-resolution HLA genotyping to study TCR occurrence patterns. A separate validation cohort of about 110 different subjects was used in addition to the roughly 700-subject first cohort. The study aimed to test whether signatures of past pathogen exposure could be identified by cataloging public T cell receptors. Donor age, sex, ethnicity and CMV serostatus were compiled together with the repertoire data. All discovery cohort repertoires had been generated on a single sequencing platform. A handful of DR-DQ haplotypes were handled as single units for association and clustering because linkage in the cohort was strong. Typing coverage differed by locus: A, B, C, DRB1 and DQB1 were typed in roughly 629-640 donors, DQA1 in 500 to 550, DPA1 in some 600, and DPB1 in just under 490. Approximately 310 gigabases of sequencing data and tens of millions of unique TCR sequences were included in an early release covering around 650 HLA-typed donors.

The library was prepared using the immunoSEQ multiplex PCR assay. For the multiplex PCR, a mixture combining 60 forward primers for TCR Vbeta segments and 13 reverse primers for TCR Jbeta segments was used. The CDR3 region of rearranged TCR beta genes was amplified from genomic DNA by a multiplex PCR assay. Amplified TCR beta libraries were sequenced as 87-base-pair reads on the Illumina HiSeq System. As for how the authors treated the data: In a later analysis, approximately 74 million unique TCR beta chains were counted across the approximately 670 repertoires, and around 10 million of these chains were shared by at least two donors. Raw reads were error-corrected and collapsed into unique sequences with a nearest-neighbor algorithm that merged closely related sequences to remove PCR and sequencing errors. V, D and J gene segments were assigned by aligning CDR3 sequences to IMGT reference sequences. For a sequence to be retained, at least a six-nucleotide match to both a V gene segment and a J gene segment was required. Rearrangements were called productive when the CDR3 lacked stop codons and stayed in frame with V and J; all others were non-productive. CDR3 was defined according to IMGT convention as the region running from the second conserved V-encoded cysteine to the conserved J-encoded phenylalanine. In an earlier analysis of roughly 580 of the donors, sequences lacking an unambiguous match to a single V gene segment were excluded. In an earlier analysis of some 590 of the donors, a V segment was called functional when productive rearrangements were above 56.7%, and segregating when the standard deviation between donors exceeded 5%. A statistical classification framework was built for diagnosing cytomegalovirus status from the catalog of TCR beta chain sequences. In a later analysis, TCR nucleotide sequences were compared against IMGT/GENE-DB human TR gene sequences so that V and J genes could be assigned. The TCRdist pipeline was used in a later analysis to assign CDR3 sequences and most-parsimonious VDJ recombination scenarios. A later analysis defined each TCR beta chain by its CDR3 amino acid sequence plus V-gene family, and excluded reads lacking a unique V-gene family. A later analysis removed 550 to 700 highly shared, low-generation-probability nucleotide sequences to deal with suspected cross-contamination and a sequencing artifact. A later analysis calculated a clonal expansion index for each public chain from normalized within-repertoire ranks of inferred template counts. Generation probabilities in a later analysis came from a VDJ recombination model fitted to out-of-frame rearrangements, and those results were checked against IGoR. Hypergeometric tests were used in a later analysis to score TCR-TCR, TCR-HLA and TCR-CMV co-occurrence, with a repertoire-size bias correction applied to the TCR pairs. In a later analysis, false discovery rates were estimated by permuting HLA or CMV assignments 20 times. In a later analysis, co-occurring TCRs were grouped using DBSCAN, with TCRdist sequence similarity added in when clustering inside HLA-allele-positive subsets. Repertoires with fewer than 30,000 or more than 120,000 public chains, plus five repertoires with anomalous nucleotide sharing, were excluded from co-occurrence clustering. Sourced from immuneACCESS, this table was stored by TCRdb with only in-frame sequences that have V and J called. A share of the clones is absent; for the studies checked, an unresolved V gene accounts for under half, and the remainder has no known explanation. The V and J calls and clone size are taken from that table; D and trimming were inferred from the DNA. The sample yields hundreds of thousands of clones; around 90% were counted once. About 2% of the sample is in the top ten clones.

The cohort comprised hundreds of healthy bone marrow donors. Cohort members were all nominally healthy when sampled, although unrecorded immune exposures were likely present. The donor tested CMV seronegative, placing the donor among the roughly 340 seronegative members of the cohort. Every donor gave a peripheral blood sample, and the peripheral blood mononuclear cells from that sample were used for TCR beta sequencing. Genomic DNA was extracted from the blood cell samples with the Qiagen DNeasy Blood Extraction Kit. Per the germline V gene, SNHLY is the CDR1 and FYNNEI is the CDR2. Including the terminal cysteine and phenylalanine, the CDR3 comprises 17 residues. The entry retains the CDR3 DNA only, 51 bases that are in frame from base 1. V loses 5 bases of germline sequence and J loses 0 bases, and the interval between the two ends is 17 bases. General study outcomes and caveats: In a later analysis, most CMV-associated TCR beta chains were found to appear HLA-restricted, with HLA associations seemingly driven largely by CMV exposure. Because HLA typing was unavailable for some donors at each locus, only the typed subset was used in association tests. A later analysis found that TCR association rates varied across HLA loci, with DRB1 alleles showing the most associated TCRs and HLA-C alleles the fewest. In a later analysis, HLA-associated TCR beta chains were found to be more clonally expanded and to have lower generation probabilities than equally common non-associated chains. The presence/absence analyses assumed that sequencing depth was roughly uniform across donors, and that assumption may not be true. Because the 87-base-pair reads could not distinguish some IMGT-functional V segments, including TRBV6-2 and TRBV6-3, those segments were excluded. Most TCR sequences were observed very rarely across donors, whereas some public TCRs were present in many individuals. CMV serostatus was the only immune exposure information available for the cohort. A total of 150 to 200 TCR beta chains were listed by the study as associated with cytomegalovirus. In a later genetic analysis, a missense DCLRE1C variant was associated with V-gene and J-gene trimming of TCR beta chains, and the association was replicated in an independent cohort. A later genetic analysis reported fewer N-insertions in productive TCRs among donors in an Asian-associated ancestry cluster than the approximately 700-donor mean. In vitro tests confirmed that a few of the cytomegalovirus-associated TCR beta chains recognize cytomegalovirus antigens. When HLA alleles, especially DR and DQ, strongly co-occurred, attributing TCR associations to individual alleles was difficult. In an earlier analysis of around 600 of the donors, most TCR beta V segments appeared in productive rearrangements about 87% or about 30% of the time, broadly matching IMGT annotations. According to the authors, the approach could potentially be generalized to other disease states and immunological phenotypes. Cytomegalovirus status was reported to be diagnosed by the classifier with high specificity and sensitivity in both the original and validation cohorts. A further reported finding was that TCR beta sequences accurately predicted the HLA-A and HLA-B alleles for most subjects in the first cohort. Correlated functional status among segregating V segments might be attributable to linkage disequilibrium, but an unknown experimental factor could not be ruled out. A cluster of highly shared sequence variants was judged likely to be a technical artifact of the sequencing pipeline. At a false discovery rate of 0.05, a later analysis linked around 15,000 TCR beta sequences to specific HLA alleles. In a later analysis, several top co-occurrence clusters were reported to appear linked to parvovirus B19, influenza, CMV and Epstein-Barr virus. The earlier analysis of 587 of the donors excluded some 15 rarely observed V segments, including chromosome 9 orphons, because counts were too low. Only TCR beta chains were sequenced in this cohort, and the absence of alpha or paired-chain data limited detectable features.

With regard to this clone: This receptor's antigen is unknown. Qualities for individual bases were not recorded, and no much larger clone is one base off.

Source material: PBMCs. The sequence joins TRBV2 to TRBJ1-5, with a weak D call of TRBD1 (5 bases match). The TCR was taken from a woman aged 18-30 years in good health and CMV-seronegative. CDR3 protein: CASSPRTSRYSNQPQHF. The nucleotides are TGTGCCAGCAGTCCCCGGACATCACGGTATAGCAATCAGCCCCAGCATTTT.